This T cell receptor (beta chain) stems from a study of T cell responses to AZD1222 COVID-19 vaccine. Study in general: Second doses that came at about 4 or about 12 weeks were put together.

Sequencing was performed with immunoSEQ multiplex PCR; in TCRdb, only in-frame clones are kept and a portion is missing. The table includes about 85,000 clones, 70% to 90% detected once. In regard to this clone: The antigen is unknown.

Findings and caveats of the study: Nearly half of the spike-specific TCRs reportedly recognize variant regions that carry no mutations. In a largely white British group with more females than males, clonal diversity was possibly underestimated.

The CDR3 spans 17 residues. V trimming: 5 bases; J trimming: 7 bases; junction bases outside the gene matches: 14. Germline assignment: CDR1 MNHEY and CDR2 SMNVEV (reference sequence). The V and J genes are TRBV27 and TRBJ2-2, with 9 positions matching TRBD1. The source material was peripheral blood, sampled on day 0 of AZD1222 vaccination. This sequence was found in an adult in good health. CDR3 region: CASSPRAGTGGFGELFF. CDR3 nucleotide sequence: TGTGCCAGCAGTCCCAGGGCAGGTACAGGGGGCTTCGGGGAGCTGTTTTTT.